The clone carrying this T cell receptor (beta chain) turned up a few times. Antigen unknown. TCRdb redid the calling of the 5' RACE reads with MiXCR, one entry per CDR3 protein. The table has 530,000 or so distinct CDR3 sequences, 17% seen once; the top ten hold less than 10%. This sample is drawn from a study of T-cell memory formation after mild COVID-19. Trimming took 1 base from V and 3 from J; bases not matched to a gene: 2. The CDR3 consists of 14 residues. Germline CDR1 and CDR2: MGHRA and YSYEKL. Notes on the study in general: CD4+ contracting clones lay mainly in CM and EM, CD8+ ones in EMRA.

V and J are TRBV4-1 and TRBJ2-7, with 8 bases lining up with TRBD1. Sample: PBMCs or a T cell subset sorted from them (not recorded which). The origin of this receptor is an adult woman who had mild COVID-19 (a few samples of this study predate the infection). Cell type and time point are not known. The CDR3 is CASSQGTGNYEQYF. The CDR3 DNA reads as TGCGCCAGCAGCCAAGGGACAGGGAACTACGAGCAGTACTTC.